Sequencing of this T cell receptor (beta chain) was carried out in a study of shared clonotypes between healthy human individuals. Study-level information: Per-donor plates numbered three CD4 naive, three CD4 memory, two CD8 naive and one CD8 memory. General study points: Clonotypes that were shared across a handful of donors made up around 5% of naive CD4 clonotypes.

Using immunoSEQ multiplex PCR, the repertoire was profiled, and TCRdb retains in-frame clones only, with some absent. The sample shows about 800,000 clones, 96% of them seen only once. Naive CD8 isolation took CD45RO-negative cells positively selected for CCR7 and excluded terminally differentiated effector memory CD45RA+ cells. Healthy HIV-negative adults without recent acute infections or vaccinations served as donors. Comments on this clone: Antigen unknown.

Germline CDR1 reads SGHTA; CDR2 reads FQGNSA. This CDR3 has 14 amino acids. J lost 4 bases, V lost 8 bases, and 9 bases had no gene match. The chain recombines TRBV7-2 with TRBJ2-7; 9 bases align to TRBD1. Source material: naive CD8+ T cells sorted from blood. This TCR derives from a young man in good health. DNA of the CDR3: TGTGCCAGCGGGTTTGTACAGGGGGCTTACGAGCAGTACTTC. Its protein product is CASGFVQGAYEQYF.